Presented here are 32 T cell receptor beta chains from one specimen sequenced in a study of a mutant IDH1 vaccine in newly diagnosed glioma. The protocol was immunoSEQ multiplex PCR, while the TCRdb copy is restricted to in-frame clones and leaves out a portion. The sample lists about 67,000 clones; about 86% were seen once. Sample time point: baseline, week 1 (first vaccination visit). Documented treatment: pre-vaccination baseline after standard-of-care therapy. The input for sequencing was peripheral blood mononuclear cells (PBMCs), taken from a glioma patient treated with radiotherapy, temozolomide or both. The receptors stem from a woman in her late teens or twenties with glioma. Some clones in this sample may be carry-over from other donors' samples.

The genes are TRBV14 and TRBJ2-7, with D possibly being TRBD1 or TRBD2 (5 bases each). V dropped 5 bases and J dropped 5 bases, with 13 bases sitting between them. Germline V gene sequence: CDR1 SGHDN, CDR2 FVKESK. The CDR3 loop spans 13 amino acids. CDR3 nucleotides: TGTGCCAGCAGCGGGACGACCCAAGACGAGCAGTACTTC. It is translated as CASSGTTQDEQYF.

CDR3 in DNA: TGTGCCAGTAGTATTGGGGGGCTGAACACTGAAGCTTTCTTT. Translated, it gives CASSIGGLNTEAFF. This chain uses TRBV19 with TRBJ1-1; D might be TRBD1 (6 bases). CDR3 length: 14 residues. V lost 3 bases and J lost 0, with 8 bases in between. CDR1 LNHDA and CDR2 SQIVND come from the germline V gene (reference sequence).

The rearrangement uses TRBV7-2 and TRBJ1-2; 7 bases are a match to TRBD1. Looked up from germline, CDR1 is SGHTA and CDR2 is FQGNSA. V dropped 6 bases and J dropped 10; count of bases not matched to a gene: 11. This CDR3 spans 13 amino acids. Here the CDR3 reads CASSFGQAETYTF. In DNA form, the CDR3 reads TGTGCCAGCAGTTTCGGACAGGCGGAAACCTACACCTTC.

The chain carries TRBV6-1 and TRBJ2-7; D is perhaps TRBD1 or TRBD2 (5 bases each). V lost 6 bases to trimming and J lost 0 bases, with 15 bases between them. This CDR3 comprises 15 residues. Germline V lookup: CDR1 MNHNS, CDR2 SASEGT. The CDR3 DNA reads as TGTGCCAGCAGCATCGGGACGGTGAGCTCCTACGAGCAGTACTTC. As protein: CASSIGTVSSYEQYF.

The chain has TRBV6-5 and TRBJ2-7, with D possibly called TRBD1 or TRBD2 (6 bases each). V was trimmed by 1 base and J by 2 bases, leaving 12 bases between them. Per the germline V gene, CDR1 is MNHEY and CDR2 is SVGAGI. The CDR3 contains 15 residues. In DNA, the CDR3 is TGTGCCAGCAGTTACTTTCGGGGGCCGACCTACGAGCAGTACTTC. This encodes CASSYFRGPTYEQYF.

This clone appeared a few times. V gene TRBV11-3 combines with J gene TRBJ2-7; TRBD2 is a possible D gene (5 bases). The V end lost 1 base, the J end lost 3 bases, and 16 bases lay between the germline ends. The V gene's germline CDR1 is SGHNT and CDR2 YENEEA. The CDR3 contains 16 residues. The CDR3 region has the DNA TGTGCCAGCAGCTTAGCGCCCTCCGGGAAGATCTACGAGCAGTACTTC. This encodes CASSLAPSGKIYEQYF.

The J gene is TRBJ2-5, the V gene TRBV9; 9 bases align to TRBD2. The V gene end was trimmed by 0 bases and the J gene end by 5 bases; junction bases not matched to a gene: 8. Germline V gives CDR1 SGDLS, CDR2 YYNGEE. The CDR3 totals 16 residues. This CDR3 reads CASSVGGLAGYETQYF. The CDR3 DNA sequence: TGTGCCAGCAGCGTAGGGGGGCTAGCGGGATACGAGACCCAGTACTTC.

The chain recombines TRBV4-3 with TRBJ1-2; 7 nucleotides align to TRBD1. The germline CDR1 and CDR2 sequences are LGHNA and YSLEER. The CDR3 runs 15 residues. After removal of 0 bases from V and 5 bases from J, the junction contained 6 bases not matched to a gene. For the CDR3, the DNA is TGCGCCAGCAGCCAAGATCGACAGGGTGGTTATGGCTACACCTTC. It specifies CASSQDRQGGYGYTF.

This clone was counted between two and nine times. This CDR3 is CASSFQTGAGYTF. CDR3 coding DNA: TGTGCCAGCAGCTTTCAGACAGGGGCTGGCTACACCTTC. The V and J genes are TRBV9 and TRBJ1-2; 8 nucleotides line up with TRBD1. The V gene's germline CDR1 is SGDLS and CDR2 YYNGEE. The CDR3 spans 13 residues. With V trimmed by 4 bases and J by 7 bases, 6 bases remained unmatched.

This clone was detected only a few times. The rearrangement uses TRBV29-1 and TRBJ1-1; perhaps TRBD1 as D (5 bases). V was shortened by 7 bases and J by 1 base, with 13 bases between the two germline ends. This CDR3 contains 13 residues. Looked up from germline, CDR1 is SQVTM and CDR2 is ANQGSEA. The CDR3 nucleotides are TGCAGCGCTTCACGCGGGGCGAACACTGAAGCTTTCTTT. Protein: CSASRGANTEAFF.

The chain joins TRBV11-1 to TRBJ2-2; D is unclear. This CDR3 comprises 13 residues. The germline V gene encodes CDR1 SGHAT and CDR2 FQDESV (reference sequence). V lost 2 bases and J lost 6, with 7 bases in between. CDR3 sequence: CASSLQAPGELFF. Written as DNA, the CDR3 is TGTGCCAGCAGCTTACAGGCCCCCGGGGAGCTGTTTTTT.

The rearrangement links TRBV6-5 to TRBJ1-6; 8 bases fit TRBD1. Germline assignment: CDR1 MNHEY and CDR2 SVGAGI. The CDR3 runs to 16 residues. The J segment lost 3 bases and the V segment lost 4 bases, leaving 5 bases of the junction unmatched. Here the CDR3 DNA reads TGTGCCAGCAGTTTCGACAGGGGCCTCTATAATTCACCCCTCCACTTT. This sequence encodes CASSFDRGLYNSPLHF.

This chain links TRBV12-5 with TRBJ2-2; possible D gene TRBD2, 6 bases. Germline V lookup: CDR1 LGHNT, CDR2 FRNRAP. This CDR3 contains 14 residues. Trimming left V 4 bases short and J 5 bases short, with 11 bases between. For the CDR3, the DNA is TGTGCTAGTGGTTCACGAGGAGGGACCGGGGAGCTGTTTTTT. Translation gives CASGSRGGTGELFF.

This chain joins TRBV15 and TRBJ2-7, with D possibly matching TRBD2 (6 bases). The CDR3 contains 15 residues. Germline-derived CDR1 and CDR2 are LNHNV and YYDKDF (reference sequence). V lost 0 bases and J 2 bases, leaving 11 bases between the germline ends. The CDR3, as DNA: TGTGCCACCAGCAGAGATACCGGGAGCCCCTACGAGCAGTACTTC. Translating gives CATSRDTGSPYEQYF. Full variable domain (rest looked up from reference TRBV15 and TRBJ2-7): DAMVIQNPRYQVTQFGKPVTLSCSQTLNHNVMYWYQQKSSQAPKLLFHYYDKDFNNEADTPDNFQSRRPNTSFCFLDIRSPGLGDTAMYLCATSRDTGSPYEQYFGPGTRLTVT.

V gene TRBV9 combines with J gene TRBJ2-3; TRBD2 matches 13 bases. V lost 0 bases and J lost 7; bases outside the gene matches: 8. This CDR3 is built from 17 residues. Germline CDR1 is SGDLS and CDR2 is YYNGEE. The CDR3 nucleotides are TGTGCCAGCAGCGTAGACGGACTAGCGGGAGTGGTAAATACGCAGTATTTT. Protein sequence: CASSVDGLAGVVNTQYF.

This chain connects TRBV2 to TRBJ2-5; 9 bases agree with TRBD2. Germline loops: CDR1 SNHLY, CDR2 FYNNEI. The V gene end was trimmed by 0 bases and the J gene end by 4 bases; junction bases not matched to a gene: 6. This CDR3 is built from 16 residues. The CDR3: CASSEAGLAWGETQYF. CDR3 DNA sequence: TGTGCCAGCAGTGAAGCGGGACTAGCCTGGGGAGAGACCCAGTACTTC.

J is TRBJ1-1 and V is TRBV7-6; 8 bases align to TRBD1. After removal of 5 bases from V and 7 bases from J, the junction contained 9 bases not matched to a gene. Germline assignment: CDR1 SGHVS and CDR2 FNYEAQ. CDR3 length equals 14 residues. Here the CDR3 DNA reads TGTGCCAGCAGCGCGAGGACAGGGTCGGGTGAAGCTTTCTTT. As protein: CASSARTGSGEAFF. Complete variable domain (other parts from reference TRBV7-6 and TRBJ1-1): GAGVSQSPRYKVTKRGQDVALRCDPISGHVSLYWYRQALGQGPEFLTYFNYEAQQDKSGLPNDRFSAERPEGSISTLTIQRTEQRDSAMYRCASSARTGSGEAFFGQGTRLTVV.

The V and J genes are TRBV19 and TRBJ2-5; 8 bases line up with TRBD2. Germline loops: CDR1 LNHDA, CDR2 SQIVND (reference sequence). V lost 10 bases to trimming and J lost 8 bases; unmatched junction nucleotides: 15. This CDR3 has 14 amino acids. The CDR3 here is CATAEERGPRTQYF. The CDR3 DNA follows: TGTGCCACCGCGGAGGAGCGGGGGCCCCGAACCCAGTACTTC.

The rearrangement joins TRBV7-9 to TRBJ1-2, with TRBD1 as a possible D gene (5 bases). Germline loops: CDR1 SEHNR, CDR2 FQNEAQ (reference sequence). The V gene lost 6 bases and the J gene lost 1 base, with 12 bases spanning the gap. This CDR3 region has 14 residues. CDR3 bases: TGTGCCAGCAGGACAGTAAGGGGTAACTATGGCTACACCTTC. This sequence encodes CASRTVRGNYGYTF.

The chain couples TRBV4-2 to TRBJ2-3; 8 bases align to TRBD2. CDR1 and CDR2 (germline): LGHNA, YNFKEQ. The length of the CDR3 is 14 residues. Trimming cost V 1 base and J 6 bases; bases outside gene matches: 3. CDR3 sequence reads: CASSQARGGDTQYF. For the CDR3, the DNA is TGTGCCAGCAGCCAAGCGCGCGGGGGGGATACGCAGTATTTT.

The genes are TRBV18 and TRBJ2-7; 10 bases agree with TRBD1. Germline CDR1 reads KGHSH; CDR2 reads LQKENI. This CDR3 has 16 residues. The ends lost 3 bases at V and 5 bases at J; junction bases unmatched: 10. The CDR3, as DNA: TGTGCCAGCTCACCCCTTCCCGGGACAGGGGCCCACGAGCAGTACTTC. Protein product: CASSPLPGTGAHEQYF. The variable domain in full, completed from reference TRBV18 and TRBJ2-7, reads NAGVMQNPRHLVRRRGQEARLRCSPMKGHSHVYWYRQLPEEGLKFMVYLQKENIIDESGMPKERFSAEFPKEGPSILRIQQVVRGDSAAYFCASSPLPGTGAHEQYFGPGTRLTVT.

This clone was observed once. The chain uses TRBV30 and TRBJ2-6; unclear D gene. V was clipped by 3 bases and J by 1 base, with 1 base between them. Per the germline V gene, CDR1 is GTSNPN and CDR2 is SVGIG (reference sequence). There are 12 residues in the CDR3. CDR3 in DNA: TGTGCCTGGAGGTCTGGGGCCAACGTCCTGACTTTC. Translating it yields CAWRSGANVLTF. The full variable domain, completed using reference TRBV30 and TRBJ2-6, is SQTIHQWPATLVQPVGSPLSLECTVEGTSNPNLYWYRQAAGRGLQLLFYSVGIGQISSEVPQNLSASRPQDRQFILSSKKLLLSDSGFYLCAWRSGANVLTFGAGSRLTVL.

This clone has only one observation. V usage is TRBV30 and J usage is TRBJ2-7, with D possibly being TRBD1 (5 bases). Trimming shortened V by 3 bases and J by 3 bases, and 6 bases separated the two germline ends. The germline CDR1 and CDR2 sequences are GTSNPN and SVGIG (reference sequence). The CDR3 is 11 amino acids. The CDR3 loop reads CAWSQGYEQYF. The CDR3 DNA reads TGTGCCTGGAGCCAGGGCTACGAGCAGTACTTC. Together with reference TRBV30 and TRBJ2-7, the CDR3 gives the full variable domain: SQTIHQWPATLVQPVGSPLSLECTVEGTSNPNLYWYRQAAGRGLQLLFYSVGIGQISSEVPQNLSASRPQDRQFILSSKKLLLSDSGFYLCAWSQGYEQYFGPGTRLTVT.

CDR3 sequence reads: CAISDGKAGRSNQPQHF. DNA of the CDR3: TGTGCCATCAGTGATGGTAAGGCGGGCAGGAGCAATCAGCCCCAGCATTTT. The chain recombines TRBV10-3 with TRBJ1-5, with no clear D. CDR1 ENHRY and CDR2 SYGVKD come from the germline V gene. Trimming took 3 bases from V and 1 from J, leaving 16 bases between them. The CDR3 spans 17 residues.

This chain joins TRBV19 and TRBJ1-2; TRBD1 might be the D (5 bases). With 5 bases removed from V and 4 bases from J, the gap between germline ends came to 8 bases. The CDR3 has 12 amino acids. From germline, CDR1 is LNHDA and CDR2 SQIVND (reference sequence). The CDR3, as DNA: TGTGCCAGTAGTCCCGGGGCCTATGGCTACACCTTC. The encoded protein is CASSPGAYGYTF.

The rearrangement uses TRBV9 and TRBJ2-6; maybe TRBD2 (6 bases). V shed 0 bases and J shed 0 bases, with 13 bases lying between them. In germline, CDR1 is SGDLS, CDR2 YYNGEE. The CDR3 runs 18 residues. In DNA form, the CDR3 reads TGTGCCAGCAGCGTAGCGGGAGTAAACCCCTCTGGGGCCAACGTCCTGACTTTC. It yields the protein CASSVAGVNPSGANVLTF.

DNA for the CDR3: TGTGCCAGCAGCTTAAGGTTATTAGATGCCCCAGAGCATTTT. It specifies CASSLRLLDAPEHF. This sequence joins TRBV11-2 and TRBJ1-5; D remains ambiguous. Trimming took off 2 bases at V and 14 bases at J, with 19 bases between the two ends. Per germline, CDR1 SGHAT and CDR2 FQNNGV. The CDR3 is 14 residues long.

The rearrangement joins TRBV30 to TRBJ1-3; possibly TRBD1 for D (6 bases). V was shortened by 1 base and J by 2 bases, with 9 bases between the two germline ends. The CDR3 spans 14 residues. CDR1 GTSNPN and CDR2 SVGIG come from the germline V gene (reference sequence). CDR3 coding DNA: TGTGCCTGGAGTGAGGGGGGGGCTGGAAACACCATATATTTT. Protein sequence: CAWSEGGAGNTIYF.

The rearrangement links TRBV6-1 to TRBJ1-1; D is unclear. Germline assignment: CDR1 MNHNS and CDR2 SASEGT. Trimming took off 10 bases at V and 1 base at J, with 16 bases between the two ends. The CDR3 is 14 residues long. CDR3 region: CATTTKWGNTEAFF. CDR3 in DNA: TGTGCCACCACGACGAAGTGGGGGAACACTGAAGCTTTCTTT.

This clone was observed a handful of times. The chain joins TRBV2 to TRBJ2-3, with D maybe TRBD2 (5 bases). The ends were cut back, 6 bases at V and 10 bases at J, with 20 bases in the middle. CDR1 and CDR2 (germline): SNHLY, FYNNEI. The CDR3 runs 14 residues. CDR3 in amino acids: CASRDYRGRGAQYF. The CDR3 DNA is TGTGCCAGCAGGGATTACAGAGGGAGAGGTGCGCAGTATTTT. Supplemented by reference TRBV2 and TRBJ2-3, the full variable domain reads EPEVTQTPSHQVTQMGQEVILRCVPISNHLYFYWYRQILGQKVEFLVSFYNNEISEKSEIFDDQFSVERPDGSNFTLKIRSTKLEDSAMYFCASRDYRGRGAQYFGPGTRLTVL.

J is TRBJ2-7 and V is TRBV18; TRBD1 aligns across 7 bases. CDR1 is KGHSH, CDR2 LQKENI, per germline. Unmatched junction bases numbered 7, after V lost 1 base and J lost 7 bases. This CDR3 is built from 14 residues. DNA for the CDR3: TGTGCCAGCTCACCACATGTCACAGGGGAAGAGCAGTACTTC. Translation: CASSPHVTGEEQYF.

The chain carries TRBV6-5 and TRBJ1-2, with D possibly TRBD1 on 5 matching bases. CDR3 size: 13 residues. Per the germline V gene, CDR1 is MNHEY and CDR2 is SVGAGI. Trimming removed 6 bases from V and 4 bases from J, with 12 bases in between. The DNA for the CDR3 is TGTGCCAGCAGCGCGGGGCAGACCTATGGCTACACCTTC. Its translation is CASSAGQTYGYTF.